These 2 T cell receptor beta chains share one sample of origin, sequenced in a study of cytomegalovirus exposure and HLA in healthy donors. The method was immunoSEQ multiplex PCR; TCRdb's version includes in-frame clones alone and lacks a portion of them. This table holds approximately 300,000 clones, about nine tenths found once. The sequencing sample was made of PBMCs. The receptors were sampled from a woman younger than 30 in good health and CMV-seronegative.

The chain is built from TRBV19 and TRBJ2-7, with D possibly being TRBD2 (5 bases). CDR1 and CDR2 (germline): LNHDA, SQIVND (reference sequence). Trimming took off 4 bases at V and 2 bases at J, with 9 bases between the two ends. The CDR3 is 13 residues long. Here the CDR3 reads CASSTEGPYEQYF. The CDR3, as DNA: TGTGCCAGTAGTACAGAGGGCCCCTACGAGCAGTACTTC.

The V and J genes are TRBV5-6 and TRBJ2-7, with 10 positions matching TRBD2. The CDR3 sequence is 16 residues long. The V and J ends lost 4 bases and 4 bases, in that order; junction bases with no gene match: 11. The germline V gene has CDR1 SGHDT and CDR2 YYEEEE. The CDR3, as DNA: TGTGCCAGCAGCCGTTTCTTGGCTAGCGGGAGTTACGAGCAGTACTTC. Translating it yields CASSRFLASGSYEQYF.